This T cell receptor beta chain was retrieved from a study of vaccination effects on CD4 cells after COVID-19. Study-wide findings and caveats: Clonal contraction was marked in infection- and vaccine-induced clones late after vaccination.

Under the ViraFEST assay, PBMC were stimulated with viral peptide pools so that antigen-specific CD4+ T cells expanded. Sequencing was performed afterwards. Once cultured for roughly 10 days, the cells underwent separation to obtain CD4+ T cells. Vaccinees lacked prior SARS-CoV-2 infection and tested negative for nucleocapsid antibodies. Researchers reported culturing a few million PBMC in each well, adding 8 to 10 IU/ml IL-2 and 10 ug/ml peptides. IL-2 medium supplanted half the medium on days 3 and 7. Per the germline V gene, CDR1 is SEHNR and CDR2 is FQNEAQ (reference sequence). Trimming took 5 bases from V and 3 from J; bases not matched to a gene: 8. CDR3 size: 15 residues. Sequencing was performed with immunoSEQ multiplex PCR; in TCRdb, only in-frame clones are kept and a portion is missing. The sample holds tens of thousands of clones, around three quarters seen once. To note about this clone: Its specificity is not known.

Sequenced here: CD4+ T cells from PBMCs cultured with HCoV-NL63 spike peptides, sampled before COVID-19 vaccination. This TCR derives from a human donor who received a COVID-19 vaccine. The V gene is TRBV7-9, the J gene TRBJ1-1, with TRBD1 identical over 8 bases. The CDR3 DNA sequence: TGTGCCAGCAGCGTCGCCTCGACAGGGGACACTGAAGCTTTCTTT. Protein sequence: CASSVASTGDTEAFF.